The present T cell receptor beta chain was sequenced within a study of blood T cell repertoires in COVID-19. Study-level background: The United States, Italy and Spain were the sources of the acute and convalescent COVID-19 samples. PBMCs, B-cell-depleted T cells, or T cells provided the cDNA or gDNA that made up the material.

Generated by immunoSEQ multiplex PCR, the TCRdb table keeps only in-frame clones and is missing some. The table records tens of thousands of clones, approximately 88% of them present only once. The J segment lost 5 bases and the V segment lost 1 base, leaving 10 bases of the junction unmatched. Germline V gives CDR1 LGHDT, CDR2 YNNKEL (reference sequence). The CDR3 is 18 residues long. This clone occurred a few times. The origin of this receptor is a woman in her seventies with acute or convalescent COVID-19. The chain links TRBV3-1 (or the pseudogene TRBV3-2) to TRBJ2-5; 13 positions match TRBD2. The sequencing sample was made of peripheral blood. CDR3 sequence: CASSQVYSGTSGVETQYF. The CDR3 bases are TGTGCCAGCAGCCAAGTATACTCCGGGACTAGCGGGGTTGAGACCCAGTACTTC.